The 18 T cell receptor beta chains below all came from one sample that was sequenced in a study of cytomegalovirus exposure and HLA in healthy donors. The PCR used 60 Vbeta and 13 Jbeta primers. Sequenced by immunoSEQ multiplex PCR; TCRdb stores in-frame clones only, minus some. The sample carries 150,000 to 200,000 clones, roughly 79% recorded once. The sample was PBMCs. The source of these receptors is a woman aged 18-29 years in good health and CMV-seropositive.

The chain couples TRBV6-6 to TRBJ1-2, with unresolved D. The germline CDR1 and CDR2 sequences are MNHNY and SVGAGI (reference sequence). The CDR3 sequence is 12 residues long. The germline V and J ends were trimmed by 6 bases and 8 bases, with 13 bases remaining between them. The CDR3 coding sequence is TGTGCCAGCAGCCAGGACTTCTACGGCTACACCTTC. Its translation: CASSQDFYGYTF.

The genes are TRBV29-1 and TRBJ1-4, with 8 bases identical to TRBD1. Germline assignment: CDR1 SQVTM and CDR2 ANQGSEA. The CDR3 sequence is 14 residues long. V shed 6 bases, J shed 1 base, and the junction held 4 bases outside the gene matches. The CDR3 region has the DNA TGCAGCGTGACAGGGGTACTAACTAATGAAAAACTGTTTTTT. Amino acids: CSVTGVLTNEKLFF.

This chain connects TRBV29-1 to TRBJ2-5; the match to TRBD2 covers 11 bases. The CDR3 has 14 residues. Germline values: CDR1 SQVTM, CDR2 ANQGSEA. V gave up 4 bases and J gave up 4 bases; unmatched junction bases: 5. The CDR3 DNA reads TGCAGCGTTGGTCTAGCGGGGGGTGTAGAGACCCAGTACTTC. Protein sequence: CSVGLAGGVETQYF.

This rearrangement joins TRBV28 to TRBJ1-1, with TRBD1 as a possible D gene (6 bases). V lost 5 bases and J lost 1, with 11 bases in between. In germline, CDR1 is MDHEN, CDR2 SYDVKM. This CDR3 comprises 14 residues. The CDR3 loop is CASSRDTQNTEAFF. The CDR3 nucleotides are TGTGCCAGCAGTCGGGACACCCAGAACACTGAAGCTTTCTTT.

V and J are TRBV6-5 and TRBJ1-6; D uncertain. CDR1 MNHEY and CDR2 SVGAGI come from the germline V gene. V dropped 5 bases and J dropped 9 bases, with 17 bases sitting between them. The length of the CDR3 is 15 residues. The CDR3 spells CASSGQPLRFSPLHF. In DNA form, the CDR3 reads TGTGCCAGCAGTGGGCAGCCCCTGAGATTTTCACCCCTCCACTTT.

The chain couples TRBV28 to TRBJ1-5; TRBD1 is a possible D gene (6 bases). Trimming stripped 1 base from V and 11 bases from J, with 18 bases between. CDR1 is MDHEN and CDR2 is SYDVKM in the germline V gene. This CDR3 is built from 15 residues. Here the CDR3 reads CASSLSQGRIRSQHF. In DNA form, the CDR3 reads TGTGCCAGCAGTTTATCCCAGGGGCGGATAAGGTCCCAGCATTTT.

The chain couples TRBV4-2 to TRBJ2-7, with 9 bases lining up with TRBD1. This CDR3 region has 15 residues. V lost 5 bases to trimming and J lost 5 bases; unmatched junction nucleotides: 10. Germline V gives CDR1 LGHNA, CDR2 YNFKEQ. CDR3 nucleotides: TGTGCCAGCAGCGCCCGGGACAGGGCCTTTGACGAGCAGTACTTC. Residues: CASSARDRAFDEQYF.

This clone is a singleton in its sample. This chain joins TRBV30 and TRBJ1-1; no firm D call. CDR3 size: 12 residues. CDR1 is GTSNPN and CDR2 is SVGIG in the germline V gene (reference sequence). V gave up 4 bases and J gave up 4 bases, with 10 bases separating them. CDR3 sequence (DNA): TGTGCCTGGATGAGAGTAATCACTGAAGCTTTCTTT. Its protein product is CAWMRVITEAFF.

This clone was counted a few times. CDR3 nucleotides: TGTGCCAGCAGCGCTTTACAGGGACAAGGAGATACGCAGTATTTT. Translation: CASSALQGQGDTQYF. V usage is TRBV9 and J usage is TRBJ2-3, with D possibly TRBD1 on 6 matching bases. CDR1 and CDR2 (germline): SGDLS, YYNGEE. Trimming pared 3 bases from V and 5 bases from J, leaving 16 bases between. The CDR3 spans 15 residues. Variable domain in full (rest from reference TRBV9 and TRBJ2-3): DSGVTQTPKHLITATGQRVTLRCSPRSGDLSVYWYQQSLDQGLQFLIQYYNGEERAKGNILERFSAQQFPDLHSELNLSSLELGDSALYFCASSALQGQGDTQYFGPGTRLTVL.

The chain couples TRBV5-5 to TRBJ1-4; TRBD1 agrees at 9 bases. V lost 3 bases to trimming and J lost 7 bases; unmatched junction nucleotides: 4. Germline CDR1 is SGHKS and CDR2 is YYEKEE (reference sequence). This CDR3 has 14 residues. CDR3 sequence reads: CASSWTGDREKLFF. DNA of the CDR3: TGTGCCAGCAGCTGGACAGGGGACCGTGAAAAACTGTTTTTT.

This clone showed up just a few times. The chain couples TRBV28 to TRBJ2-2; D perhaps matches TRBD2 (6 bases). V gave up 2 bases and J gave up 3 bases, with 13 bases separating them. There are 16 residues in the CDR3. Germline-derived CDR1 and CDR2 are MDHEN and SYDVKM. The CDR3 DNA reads TGTGCCAGCAGTTTAGTGGGACTGGGGCACACCGGGGAGCTGTTTTTT. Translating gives CASSLVGLGHTGELFF.

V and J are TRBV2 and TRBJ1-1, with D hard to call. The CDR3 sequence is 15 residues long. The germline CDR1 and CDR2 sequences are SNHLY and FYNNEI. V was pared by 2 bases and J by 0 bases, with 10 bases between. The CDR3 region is CASSESAGMNTEAFF. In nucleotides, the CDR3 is TGTGCCAGCAGTGAATCGGCAGGTATGAACACTGAAGCTTTCTTT. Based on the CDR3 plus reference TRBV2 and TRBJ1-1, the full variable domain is EPEVTQTPSHQVTQMGQEVILRCVPISNHLYFYWYRQILGQKVEFLVSFYNNEISEKSEIFDDQFSVERPDGSNFTLKIRSTKLEDSAMYFCASSESAGMNTEAFFGQGTRLTVV.

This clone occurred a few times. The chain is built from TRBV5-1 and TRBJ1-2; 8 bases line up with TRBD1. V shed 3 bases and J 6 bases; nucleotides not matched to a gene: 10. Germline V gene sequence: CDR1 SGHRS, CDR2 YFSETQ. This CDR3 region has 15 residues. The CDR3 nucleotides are TGCGCCAGCAGCTCAGGGGGCGCGGGTTTAGATGGCTACACCTTC. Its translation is CASSSGGAGLDGYTF.

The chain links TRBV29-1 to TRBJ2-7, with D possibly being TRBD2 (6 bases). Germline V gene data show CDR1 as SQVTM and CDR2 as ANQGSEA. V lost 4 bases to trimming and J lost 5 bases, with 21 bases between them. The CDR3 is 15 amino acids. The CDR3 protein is CSVVSRQRALDEQYF. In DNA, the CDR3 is TGCAGCGTTGTTTCCAGACAGCGGGCTTTAGACGAGCAGTACTTC.

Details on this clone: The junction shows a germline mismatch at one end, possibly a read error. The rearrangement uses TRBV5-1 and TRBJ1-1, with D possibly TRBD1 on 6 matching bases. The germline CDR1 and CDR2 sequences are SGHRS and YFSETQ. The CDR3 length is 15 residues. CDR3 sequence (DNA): TGCGCCAGCAGTTTGGACAGCCCCATGAACACTGAAGCTTTCTTT. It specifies CASSLDSPMNTEAFF.

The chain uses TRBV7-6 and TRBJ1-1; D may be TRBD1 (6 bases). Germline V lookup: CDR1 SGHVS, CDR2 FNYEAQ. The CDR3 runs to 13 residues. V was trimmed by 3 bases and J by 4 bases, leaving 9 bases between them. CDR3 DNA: TGTGCCAGCAGCTTCTCACAGGGCACTGAAGCTTTCTTT. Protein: CASSFSQGTEAFF.

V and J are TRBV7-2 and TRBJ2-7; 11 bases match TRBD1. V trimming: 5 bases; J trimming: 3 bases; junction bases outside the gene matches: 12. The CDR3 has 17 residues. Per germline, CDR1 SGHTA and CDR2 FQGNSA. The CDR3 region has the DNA TGTGCCAGCAGCGCCATGGGACAGGGGGTTGAGGACTACGAGCAGTACTTC. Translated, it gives CASSAMGQGVEDYEQYF.

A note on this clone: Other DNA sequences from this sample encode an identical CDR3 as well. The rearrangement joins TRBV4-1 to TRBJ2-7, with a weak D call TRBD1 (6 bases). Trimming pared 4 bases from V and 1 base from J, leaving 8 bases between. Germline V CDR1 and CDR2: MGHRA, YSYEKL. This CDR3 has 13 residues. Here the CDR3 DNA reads TGCGCCAGCAGCCTGCAGGGGTCCTACGAGCAGTACTTC. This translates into CASSLQGSYEQYF.